The 20 T cell receptor beta chains presented below share a single source sample, sequenced in a study of blood T cell repertoires in COVID-19. TCRdb keeps only in-frame clones here, not all; method: immunoSEQ multiplex PCR. The sample shows 200,000 to 300,000 clones, about 89% of them seen only once. Sequencing input: PBMCs or T cells enriched from blood (not recorded which). The receptors were sampled from a woman aged 18-29 years who had recovered from COVID-19.

This sequence joins TRBV14 and TRBJ1-1, with no clear D. The CDR3 contains 12 residues. The ends were cut back, 6 bases at V and 10 bases at J, with 15 bases in the middle. Germline CDR1 reads SGHDN; CDR2 reads FVKESK. CDR3 sequence (DNA): TGTGCCAGCAGTCGGGAGCGGTTTGTAGCTTTCTTT. Amino acids: CASSRERFVAFF.

Here the CDR3 reads CASSMDGGSNYGYTF. The CDR3 DNA sequence: TGTGCCAGTAGTATGGATGGAGGTTCTAACTATGGCTACACCTTC. The chain carries TRBV19 and TRBJ1-2; no definite D call. The CDR3 is 15 amino acids. In germline, CDR1 is LNHDA, CDR2 SQIVND (reference sequence). V lost 3 bases to trimming and J lost 0 bases, with 11 bases between them.

The genes are TRBV7-2 and TRBJ1-5, with D possibly being TRBD1 (6 bases). This CDR3 is built from 15 residues. V was cut by 4 bases and J by 5 bases, with 15 bases left in between. Germline V gene sequence: CDR1 SGHTA, CDR2 FQGNSA. In DNA form, the CDR3 reads TGTGCCAGCAGCTGGGGACATGTTGGGGATCAGCCCCAGCATTTT. Translation: CASSWGHVGDQPQHF.

This clone was seen a single time. The CDR3, as DNA: TGTGCCAGTAGTAATAGCGGGAGAATGATCGATGAGCAGTTCTTC. Its translation is CASSNSGRMIDEQFF. The V call is TRBV19, the J call TRBJ2-1, with 9 bases that match TRBD2. There are 15 residues in the CDR3. In germline, CDR1 is LNHDA, CDR2 SQIVND (reference sequence). The V segment lost 4 bases and the J segment 8 bases; nucleotides outside the gene matches: 9.

This chain connects TRBV27 to TRBJ1-2, with a weak D call TRBD1 (5 bases). The CDR3 extends over 15 amino acids. Germline CDR1 MNHEY, CDR2 SMNVEV (reference sequence). The V and J ends lost 2 bases and 2 bases respectively, with 12 bases between them. In DNA form, the CDR3 reads TGTGCCAGCAGTTTAGTGGGTGGGGGGAACTATGGCTACACCTTC. Its protein is CASSLVGGGNYGYTF.

The chain recombines TRBV7-9 with TRBJ2-1, with 11 bases fitting TRBD2. The CDR3 has 17 residues. With V trimmed by 0 bases and J by 9 bases, 10 bases remained unmatched. Germline V CDR1 and CDR2: SEHNR, FQNEAQ (reference sequence). The CDR3 loop is CASSLALRSSGGLEQFF. CDR3 bases: TGTGCCAGCAGCTTAGCGTTGAGGTCTAGCGGGGGGCTTGAGCAGTTCTTC.

V is TRBV10-3 and J is TRBJ2-5, with D possibly TRBD2 on 7 matching bases. CDR3 length: 12 amino acids. Between the trimmed V and J ends, which lost 11 bases and 5 bases, there was a span of 15 bases. Germline lookup yields CDR1 ENHRY and CDR2 SYGVKD. In DNA form, the CDR3 reads TGTGCCGCCGCGGGGGCGGGGGAGACCCAGTACTTC. This sequence encodes CAAAGAGETQYF.

The rearrangement links TRBV7-2 to TRBJ2-1, with D unclear. This CDR3 is 13 amino acids long. Per germline, CDR1 SGHTA and CDR2 FQGNSA. V lost 1 base and J 6 bases, leaving 7 bases between the germline ends. The CDR3 coding sequence is TGTGCCAGCAGCTTAGGCAGACTCAATGAGCAGTTCTTC. As protein: CASSLGRLNEQFF.

The chain couples TRBV7-2 to TRBJ2-3, with D maybe TRBD2 (6 bases). The CDR3 loop spans 16 amino acids. V was pared by 7 bases and J by 4 bases, with 21 bases between. CDR1 SGHTA and CDR2 FQGNSA come from the germline V gene. The CDR3 region has the DNA TGTGCCAGCACCGGGAGACCGAATAAAGGATCAGATACGCAGTATTTT. It codes for CASTGRPNKGSDTQYF.

The genes are TRBV15 and TRBJ1-1, with D possibly TRBD1 on 6 matching bases. Germline V gene lookup returns CDR1 LNHNV and CDR2 YYDKDF (reference sequence). The CDR3 contains 13 residues. The V end was cut by 2 bases, the J end by 5 bases, with 9 bases between. The CDR3 sequence is CATSRTGRTEAFF. CDR3 nucleotide sequence: TGTGCCACCAGCAGAACAGGGAGAACTGAAGCTTTCTTT.

This rearrangement joins TRBV7-2 to TRBJ1-1; 9 bases map to TRBD1. V was clipped by 5 bases and J by 1 base; unmatched bases: 5. The CDR3 extends over 15 amino acids. In germline, CDR1 is SGHTA, CDR2 FQGNSA. CDR3 DNA: TGTGCCAGCAGCCCAGGGACAGGGTGGAACACTGAAGCTTTCTTT. Its translation is CASSPGTGWNTEAFF.

This chain links TRBV6-2 or TRBV6-3 with TRBJ2-5, with TRBD1 matching over 8 bases. Germline CDR1 and CDR2: MNHEY and SVGEGT. V was clipped by 2 bases and J by 2 bases; unmatched bases: 4. This CDR3 is 15 amino acids long. CDR3 DNA sequence: TGTGCCAGCAGTTACCCCAGGGGGCGGCAAGAGACCCAGTACTTC. Translating it yields CASSYPRGRQETQYF.

This sequence joins TRBV2 and TRBJ2-5; D may be TRBD2 (5 bases). The CDR3 has 13 residues. Germline V gene sequence: CDR1 SNHLY, CDR2 FYNNEI. V was cut by 5 bases and J by 5 bases, with 12 bases left in between. The CDR3 region has the DNA TGTGCCAGCAGTACGGGGAGCCCCGAGACCCAGTACTTC. Residues: CASSTGSPETQYF.

The gene calls are TRBV7-9 and TRBJ2-1; 8 bases map to TRBD1. Germline V gene data show CDR1 as SEHNR and CDR2 as FQNEAQ (reference sequence). The CDR3 runs to 15 residues. J was trimmed by 4 bases and V by 7 bases; bases with no gene match: 9. The CDR3 region is CASILSGTGYNEQFF. The CDR3 region has the DNA TGTGCCAGCATCCTGTCCGGGACAGGTTACAATGAGCAGTTCTTC.

With regard to this clone: At one boundary the junction diverges from the germline segment, which might be a read error. V gene TRBV27 combines with J gene TRBJ2-7; possible D gene TRBD2, 6 bases. Germline CDR1 and CDR2: MNHEY and SMNVEV (reference sequence). The CDR3 is 14 amino acids. The CDR3 here is CTSSPRTGLDEQYF. CDR3 nucleotides: TGTACCAGCAGTCCGAGGACGGGACTCGACGAGCAGTACTTC.

The V and J genes are TRBV19 and TRBJ1-2; 8 bases align to TRBD1. Trimming took 5 bases from V and 4 from J; bases not matched to a gene: 6. Germline V gene lookup returns CDR1 LNHDA and CDR2 SQIVND (reference sequence). The CDR3 spans 14 residues. CDR3 sequence (DNA): TGTGCCAGTAGTCCCAGGGGGCGCGGCTATGGCTACACCTTC. The encoded protein is CASSPRGRGYGYTF. The variable domain in full, completed from reference TRBV19 and TRBJ1-2, reads DGGITQSPKYLFRKEGQNVTLSCEQNLNHDAMYWYRQDPGQGLRLIYYSQIVNDFQKGDIAEGYSVSREKKESFPLTVTSAQKNPTAFYLCASSPRGRGYGYTFGSGTRLTVV.

This clone was seen a handful of times. The J gene is TRBJ1-2, the V gene TRBV4-1; tentative D call: TRBD1 (5 bases). The V end lost 4 bases, the J end lost 3 bases, and 9 bases lay between the germline ends. Germline V gives CDR1 MGHRA, CDR2 YSYEKL. The CDR3 consists of 13 residues. CDR3 amino acids: CASSRGDYYGYTF. CDR3 nucleotides: TGCGCCAGCAGCCGGGGGGATTACTATGGCTACACCTTC.

The sample holds one count of this clone. J is TRBJ2-1 and V is TRBV5-1, with TRBD2 matching over 13 bases. The J segment lost 5 bases and the V segment lost 1 base, leaving 9 bases of the junction unmatched. Germline lookup yields CDR1 SGHRS and CDR2 YFSETQ. The CDR3 loop spans 18 amino acids. DNA of the CDR3: TGCGCCAGCAGCTTGAAGGCTCCGGGACTAGCGGGGAACAATGAGCAGTTCTTC. This encodes CASSLKAPGLAGNNEQFF.

V and J are TRBV2 and TRBJ1-3; D possibly corresponds to TRBD1 (5 bases). With 3 bases removed from V and 0 bases from J, the gap between germline ends came to 12 bases. Germline lookup yields CDR1 SNHLY and CDR2 FYNNEI. The CDR3 length is 16 residues. DNA for the CDR3: TGTGCCAGCAGTGATGGGGGGGACTACTCTGGAAACACCATATATTTT. The encoded protein is CASSDGGDYSGNTIYF.

The V call is TRBV5-5, the J call TRBJ2-5, with TRBD2 matching 9 bases. V was pared by 1 base and J by 4 bases, with 5 bases of the junction left unmatched. Per germline, CDR1 SGHKS and CDR2 YYEKEE (reference sequence). The CDR3 sequence is 15 residues long. CDR3 DNA sequence: TGTGCCAGCAGCTTGATCCTAGCGGGACCAGAGACCCAGTACTTC. Translated: CASSLILAGPETQYF.